These 25 T cell receptor beta chains were sequenced from one sample in a study of T-cell memory formation after mild COVID-19. TCRdb reprocessed the 5' RACE reads with MiXCR, giving one entry per CDR3 protein. The table includes hundreds of thousands of distinct CDR3 sequences, roughly 17% detected once. The sequenced sample was PBMCs or a T cell subset sorted from them (not recorded which). The receptor source for this set is an adult woman who had mild COVID-19 (a few samples of this study predate the infection). Cell type and time point are not known.

The chain is built from TRBV12-3 or TRBV12-4 and TRBJ2-7; D is tentatively TRBD1 or TRBD2 (5 bases each). V gave up 5 bases and J gave up 6 bases, with 11 bases separating them. The CDR3 contains 12 residues. CDR3 DNA: TGTGCCAGCAGTATCGGGGCGTCCGAGCAGTACTTC. It is translated as CASSIGASEQYF.

The chain employs TRBV19 and TRBJ2-3, with 10 nucleotides matching TRBD2. The V and J ends lost 4 bases and 4 bases, in that order; junction bases with no gene match: 14. The CDR3 length is 18 residues. CDR1 is LNHDA, CDR2 SQIVND, per germline (reference sequence). CDR3 loop: CASSTSPRAGGGPDTQYF. The CDR3 DNA follows: TGTGCCAGTAGTACTTCCCCTCGAGCGGGAGGGGGTCCAGATACGCAGTATTTT.

The V gene is TRBV7-9, the J gene TRBJ1-4; 12 bases agree with TRBD1. Germline CDR1 reads SEHNR; CDR2 reads FQNEAQ (reference sequence). CDR3 length: 15 residues. V lost 3 bases to trimming and J lost 6 bases; unmatched junction nucleotides: 2. CDR3 in DNA: TGTGCCAGCAGCTTGGGACAGGGGGCGGATGAAAAACTGTTTTTT. Its translation is CASSLGQGADEKLFF.

CDR3 coding DNA: TGTGCCAGCAGCTTAGGTTATGGTGGGGCCAACGTCCTGACTTTC. This sequence encodes CASSLGYGGANVLTF. This rearrangement joins TRBV7-9 to TRBJ2-6; D unclear. The CDR3 runs to 15 residues. CDR1 SEHNR and CDR2 FQNEAQ come from the germline V gene (reference sequence). The ends were cut back, 1 base at V and 3 bases at J, with 7 bases in the middle.

This clonotype was counted only a few times. The chain recombines TRBV7-9 with TRBJ2-7, with TRBD2 matching over 12 bases. The CDR3 covers 15 residues. Germline lookup yields CDR1 SEHNR and CDR2 FQNEAQ (reference sequence). V trimming: 3 bases; J trimming: 4 bases; junction bases outside the gene matches: 4. CDR3 in amino acids: CASSLATSGRYEQYF. The CDR3, as DNA: TGTGCCAGCAGCTTGGCTACTAGCGGGAGGTACGAGCAGTACTTC. Together with reference TRBV7-9 and TRBJ2-7, the CDR3 gives the full variable domain: DTGVSQNPRHKITKRGQNVTFRCDPISEHNRLYWYRQTLGQGPEFLTYFQNEAQLEKSRLLSDRFSAERPKGSFSTLEIQRTEQGDSAMYLCASSLATSGRYEQYFGPGTRLTVT.

The chain recombines TRBV27 with TRBJ2-5, with D perhaps TRBD2 (6 bases). The V gene's germline CDR1 is MNHEY and CDR2 SMNVEV (reference sequence). Trimming took 6 bases from V and 1 from J, leaving 12 bases between them. The CDR3 loop spans 14 amino acids. Written as DNA, the CDR3 is TGTGCCAGCAGGGGGGGACTCTCCCAAGAGACCCAGTACTTC. It translates to CASRGGLSQETQYF.

This clonotype was observed a handful of times. The DNA for the CDR3 is TGCGCCAGCAGCCAAGATTCCAGCGGGGGGCGCAACCGTTACAAAAACATTCAGTACTTC. This codes for CASSQDSSGGRNRYKNIQYF. The rearrangement links TRBV4-1 to TRBJ2-4, with 9 bases fitting TRBD2. The CDR3 extends over 20 amino acids. Germline V gene data show CDR1 as MGHRA and CDR2 as YSYEKL. Trimming removed 0 bases from V and 3 bases from J; junction bases left unmatched: 15.

This clonotype appeared a few times. The chain joins TRBV18 to TRBJ2-1, with 8 bases lining up with TRBD1. Per the germline V gene, CDR1 is KGHSH and CDR2 is LQKENI. This CDR3 is built from 15 residues. V shed 2 bases and J 7 bases; nucleotides not matched to a gene: 7. This CDR3 is CASSPGQGYLNEQFF. CDR3 bases: TGTGCCAGCTCACCAGGACAGGGCTACTTGAATGAGCAGTTCTTC.

This clonotype was counted a single time. The rearrangement links TRBV20-1 to TRBJ2-1, with a weak D call TRBD1 (6 bases). V was trimmed by 5 bases and J by 8 bases, leaving 16 bases between them. Germline lookup yields CDR1 DFQATT and CDR2 SNEGSKA (reference sequence). The CDR3 contains 13 residues. CDR3 in amino acids: CSAPTGPLDEQFF. As DNA, the CDR3 is TGCAGTGCTCCGACAGGACCTCTCGATGAGCAGTTCTTC.

The table lists this clonotype with a few counts. The V gene is TRBV7-2, the J gene TRBJ1-1; a possible D gene is TRBD1 (6 bases). CDR1 is SGHTA and CDR2 is FQGNSA in the germline V gene. The V end lost 1 base, the J end lost 1 base, and 13 bases lay between the germline ends. CDR3 length: 16 amino acids. This chain's CDR3 is CASSLGTGTWNTEAFF. In DNA form, the CDR3 reads TGTGCCAGCAGCTTAGGCACCGGGACATGGAACACTGAAGCTTTCTTT.

This clonotype was counted a few times. The chain recombines TRBV12-5 with TRBJ1-6, with TRBD1 identical over 8 bases. V lost 6 bases and J lost 10; bases outside the gene matches: 8. There are 14 residues in the CDR3. Per the germline V gene, CDR1 is LGHNT and CDR2 is FRNRAP. CDR3 loop: CASGQGQGGSPLHF. The CDR3 DNA reads as TGTGCTAGTGGACAAGGACAGGGAGGATCACCCCTCCACTTT.

This clonotype showed up just a few times. V usage is TRBV15 and J usage is TRBJ1-6, with D possibly being TRBD1 (6 bases). From germline, CDR1 is LNHNV and CDR2 YYDKDF (reference sequence). The length of the CDR3 is 15 residues. Trimming stripped 2 bases from V and 5 bases from J, with 10 bases between. This chain's CDR3 is CATSRSRGDNSPLHF. Written as DNA, the CDR3 is TGTGCCACCAGCAGATCCAGGGGAGATAATTCACCCCTCCACTTT.

The rearrangement uses TRBV19 and TRBJ2-1; 8 bases are a match to TRBD1. This CDR3 region has 14 residues. The V gene's germline CDR1 is LNHDA and CDR2 SQIVND (reference sequence). The trim removed 3 bases at V and 7 bases at J, leaving 5 bases unmatched. CDR3 coding DNA: TGTGCCAGTAGTATCCGGGACAGGAGGAATGAGCAGTTCTTC. This sequence encodes CASSIRDRRNEQFF.

This clonotype was recorded many times. The V gene is TRBV18, the J gene TRBJ1-1; D is uncertain. V was cut by 8 bases and J by 3 bases, with 7 bases left in between. CDR3 length: 11 amino acids. The germline gives CDR1 KGHSH, CDR2 LQKENI. The CDR3 protein is CASSPDTEAFF. The CDR3 bases are TGTGCCAGCAGCCCCGACACTGAAGCTTTCTTT.

The rearrangement links TRBV30 to TRBJ1-1; tentative D call: TRBD1 (5 bases). The V end lost 0 bases, the J end lost 5 bases, and 16 bases lay between the germline ends. This CDR3 has 15 amino acids. Germline V lookup: CDR1 GTSNPN, CDR2 SVGIG (reference sequence). CDR3 DNA: TGTGCCTGGAGTGTTCATGGGGGTGGGAGTACTGAAGCTTTCTTT. Its protein product is CAWSVHGGGSTEAFF.

The chain joins TRBV27 to TRBJ2-7; D remains unclear. The CDR3 is 18 amino acids. Between the trimmed V and J ends, which lost 6 bases and 1 base, there was a span of 25 bases. Germline-derived CDR1 and CDR2 are MNHEY and SMNVEV (reference sequence). CDR3 in amino acids: CASSRIGVDGLGSYEQYF. CDR3 nucleotide sequence: TGTGCCAGCAGCCGTATCGGAGTAGATGGGCTAGGATCCTACGAGCAGTACTTC.

The rearrangement joins TRBV7-6 to TRBJ2-1, with 9 nucleotides matching TRBD2. CDR1 and CDR2 (germline): SGHVS, FNYEAQ. This CDR3 has 17 amino acids. V was clipped by 5 bases and J by 0 bases; unmatched bases: 8. CDR3 amino acids: CASSPGSSGSSYNEQFF. The CDR3 region has the DNA TGTGCCAGCAGCCCCGGGAGTAGCGGGAGCTCCTACAATGAGCAGTTCTTC. Based on the CDR3 plus reference TRBV7-6 and TRBJ2-1, the full variable domain is GAGVSQSPRYKVTKRGQDVALRCDPISGHVSLYWYRQALGQGPEFLTYFNYEAQQDKSGLPNDRFSAERPEGSISTLTIQRTEQRDSAMYRCASSPGSSGSSYNEQFFGPGTRLTVL.

This clonotype was seen many times. The chain carries TRBV9 and TRBJ2-2; D could derive from TRBD1 or TRBD2 (5 bases each). The ends were cut back, 4 bases at V and 5 bases at J, with 9 bases in the middle. This CDR3 contains 13 residues. Germline lookup yields CDR1 SGDLS and CDR2 YYNGEE. The CDR3 sequence: CASSNGGTGELFF. CDR3 nucleotide sequence: TGTGCCAGCAGCAATGGGGGAACCGGGGAGCTGTTTTTT.

The chain carries TRBV7-2 and TRBJ1-2; D is ambiguous. V lost 0 bases and J 8 bases, leaving 13 bases between the germline ends. This CDR3 spans 14 amino acids. Germline-derived CDR1 and CDR2 are SGHTA and FQGNSA. For the CDR3, the DNA is TGTGCCAGCAGCTTAGCGAGGGCAGGCTGGGGCTACACCTTC. Protein: CASSLARAGWGYTF.

This clonotype occurred many times. This sequence joins TRBV11-2 and TRBJ1-1, with 7 positions matching TRBD1. V lost 5 bases to trimming and J lost 1 base; unmatched junction nucleotides: 4. Germline V gene data show CDR1 as SGHAT and CDR2 as FQNNGV. This CDR3 is 14 amino acids long. The CDR3 nucleotides read TGTGCCAGCAGCCCCCGGGACAGGAACACTGAAGCTTTCTTT. It translates to CASSPRDRNTEAFF.

Only a few counts were recorded for this clonotype. The CDR3 is CATRAPGTGNTEAFF. The CDR3 nucleotides read TGTGCCACCAGGGCTCCCGGGACAGGGAACACTGAAGCTTTCTTT. The V and J genes are TRBV24-1 and TRBJ1-1; 8 bases agree with TRBD1. With V trimmed by 7 bases and J by 1 base, 7 bases remained unmatched. CDR3 length: 15 amino acids. CDR1 is KGHDR, CDR2 SFDVKD, per germline.

This chain uses TRBV24-1 with TRBJ2-6, with TRBD1 matching over 9 bases. V lost 3 bases to trimming and J lost 0 bases; unmatched junction nucleotides: 8. CDR1 and CDR2 (germline): KGHDR, SFDVKD. CDR3 length: 19 residues. The CDR3 protein is CATSDAGTGSRSGANVLTF. The DNA of the CDR3 is TGTGCCACCAGTGATGCCGGGACAGGGTCACGCTCTGGGGCCAACGTCCTGACTTTC.

The chain couples TRBV5-1 to TRBJ1-3; weak D call: TRBD1 (5 bases). The CDR3 extends over 18 amino acids. Germline loops: CDR1 SGHRS, CDR2 YFSETQ. Trimming took 0 bases from V and 0 from J, leaving 16 bases between them. The CDR3 nucleotides are TGCGCCAGCAGCTTGGCCTATCGCGGACAAGACTCTGGAAACACCATATATTTT. This translates into CASSLAYRGQDSGNTIYF.

This clonotype was recorded a few times. The chain combines TRBV12-3 or TRBV12-4 with TRBJ1-5; unclear D gene. The CDR3 is made up of 14 amino acids. Trimming cost V 3 bases and J 2 bases, with 8 bases left between them. CDR3 coding DNA: TGTGCCAGCAGTTTGGCGTCGGGCAATCAGCCCCAGCATTTT. Its translation: CASSLASGNQPQHF.

This clonotype was seen a few times. V usage is TRBV13 and J usage is TRBJ2-2; TRBD2 aligns across 10 bases. The CDR3 has 17 amino acids. The V and J ends lost 8 bases and 7 bases, in that order; junction bases with no gene match: 16. The V gene's germline CDR1 is PRHDT and CDR2 FYEKMQ (reference sequence). CDR3 sequence reads: CASSSSGTSVIGGELFF. The CDR3 DNA is TGTGCCAGCTCCAGTTCCGGGACTAGCGTAATAGGCGGGGAGCTGTTTTTT.